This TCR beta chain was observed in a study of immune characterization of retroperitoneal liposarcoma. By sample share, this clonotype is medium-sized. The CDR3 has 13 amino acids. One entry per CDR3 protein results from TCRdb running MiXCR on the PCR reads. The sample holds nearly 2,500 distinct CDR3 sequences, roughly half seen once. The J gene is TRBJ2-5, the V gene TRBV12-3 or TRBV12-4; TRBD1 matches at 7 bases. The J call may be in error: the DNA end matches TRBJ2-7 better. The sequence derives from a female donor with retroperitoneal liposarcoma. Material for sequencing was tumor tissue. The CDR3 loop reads CASSQTGSYEQYF. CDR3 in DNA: TGTGCCAGCAGCCAGACAGGGTCCTACGAGCAGTACTTC.